The present T cell receptor (beta chain) was sequenced within a study of blood T cell repertoires in COVID-19. Turning to the study itself: Donors in the United States, Italy and Spain gave samples during acute or convalescent COVID-19. From T cells, B-cell-depleted T cells, or PBMCs came the material, which was cDNA or gDNA.

In the authors' methods: Researchers report that nucleated cell counts were estimated from reference gene primer amplification. Only in-frame clones appear in the TCRdb table, and some are missing; sequencing was by immunoSEQ multiplex PCR. Clone size and V and J calls were adopted from that table, with D and trimming inferred from the DNA. This sample has some 250,000 clones; roughly 81% occur once, and the top ten carry around 7.5%. Patients of the Seattle cohort, enrolled during active infection, were followed longitudinally. The sequence was obtained from an elderly woman with COVID-19, enrolled during active disease. The specimen was peripheral blood.

The CDR3 sequence is CASSSAGTGVYEQYF. The CDR3 DNA follows: TGTGCCAGCAGCTCCGCCGGGACGGGGGTCTACGAGCAGTACTTC. The V and J genes are TRBV5-4 and TRBJ2-7; tentatively, D is TRBD2 (6 bases). Trimming took off 3 bases at V and 3 bases at J, with 16 bases between the two ends. The CDR3 is 15 amino acids. Looked up from germline, CDR1 is SGHNT and CDR2 is YYREEE (reference sequence).